The 24 T cell receptor beta chains in this list originate from one sample, sequenced in a study of blood T cells in healthy people across ages. Then a second PCR, running roughly 7 to 11 cycles, was carried out with a sample-barcoded 5' primer and a J-beta primer mix. TCRdb analysed the 5' RACE reads with MiXCR anew, one entry per CDR3 protein. Of about a million distinct CDR3 sequences listed, around 48% are singletons. The sample comprised blood. Receptors were obtained from a man aged 30-40 years in good health.

V gene TRBV7-6 combines with J gene TRBJ2-1, with 10 bases aligning to TRBD2. The V and J ends lost 1 base and 5 bases, in that order; junction bases with no gene match: 8. This CDR3 contains 17 residues. CDR1 and CDR2 (germline): SGHVS, FNYEAQ. DNA of the CDR3: TGTGCCAGCAGCTTAGGGTCTAGCGGGAGTAGAAACAATGAGCAGTTCTTC. Its protein is CASSLGSSGSRNNEQFF.

The chain has TRBV20-1 and TRBJ2-6; D may be TRBD1 (5 bases). Germline assignment: CDR1 DFQATT and CDR2 SNEGSKA (reference sequence). CDR3 size: 15 residues. Trimming took off 0 bases at V and 3 bases at J, with 9 bases between the two ends. CDR3 residues: CSARDGADGANVLTF. CDR3 in DNA: TGCAGTGCTAGAGATGGGGCAGATGGGGCCAACGTCCTGACTTTC.

The chain recombines TRBV6-2 or TRBV6-3 with TRBJ2-5, with 8 nucleotides matching TRBD2. The CDR3 is made up of 17 amino acids. V was clipped by 3 bases and J by 2 bases; unmatched bases: 11. Germline CDR1 is MNHEY and CDR2 is SVGEGT. The CDR3 loop is CASSYRPGGDIQETQYF. In nucleotides, the CDR3 is TGTGCCAGCAGTTATCGTCCCGGGGGGGATATACAAGAGACCCAGTACTTC.

There are a few counts of this clonotype. The chain carries TRBV27 and TRBJ2-7; 8 bases align to TRBD2. Germline V CDR1 and CDR2: MNHEY, SMNVEV (reference sequence). The trim removed 5 bases at V and 2 bases at J, leaving 2 bases unmatched. This CDR3 comprises 13 residues. DNA for the CDR3: TGTGCCAGCAGTACGGGAGGGACCTACGAGCAGTACTTC. It translates to CASSTGGTYEQYF.

This clonotype was detected only a few times. The rearrangement uses TRBV4-1 and TRBJ1-1; a weak D match, TRBD1 (5 bases). Trimming removed 4 bases at V and 3 bases at J, with 15 bases between. Per the germline V gene, CDR1 is MGHRA and CDR2 is YSYEKL. The CDR3 extends over 15 amino acids. The CDR3 loop reads CASSPLGRGDTEAFF. The CDR3 DNA reads TGCGCCAGCAGCCCCCTAGGTCGAGGGGACACTGAAGCTTTCTTT.

The CDR3 DNA sequence: TGTGCCAGCAGCCAGGGGTCCGGACAGGAAGAGACCCAGTACTTC. This encodes CASSQGSGQEETQYF. The chain recombines TRBV4-2 with TRBJ2-5; 7 bases line up with TRBD1. Germline CDR1 is LGHNA and CDR2 is YNFKEQ. V lost 3 bases and J lost 3; bases outside the gene matches: 7. The CDR3 extends over 15 amino acids.

This clonotype has a count of ten or more. V usage is TRBV27 and J usage is TRBJ2-5; D assignment may be TRBD1 or TRBD2 (5 bases each). Germline V CDR1 and CDR2: MNHEY, SMNVEV (reference sequence). The CDR3 covers 15 residues. Trimming left V 2 bases short and J 1 base short, with 11 bases between. CDR3 DNA: TGTGCCAGCAGTTTAGAGGGACGAGTCCAAGAGACCCAGTACTTC. This sequence encodes CASSLEGRVQETQYF.

A few counts support this clonotype. The V call is TRBV10-3, the J call TRBJ2-3; the match to TRBD1 covers 7 bases. In germline, CDR1 is ENHRY, CDR2 SYGVKD. The CDR3 has 16 amino acids. The ends lost 4 bases at V and 6 bases at J; junction bases unmatched: 13. CDR3 in DNA: TGTGCCATCAGTGGGACAGGCAGTCTTGTCAGGGATACGCAGTATTTT. Protein sequence: CAISGTGSLVRDTQYF.

This clonotype was detected only a few times. The V call is TRBV7-2, the J call TRBJ2-1; D ambiguous. Germline V gene data show CDR1 as SGHTA and CDR2 as FQGNSA. Trimming stripped 5 bases from V and 7 bases from J, with 9 bases between. The CDR3 length is 12 residues. This CDR3 is CASSPQRNEQFF. DNA for the CDR3: TGTGCCAGCAGCCCCCAGAGGAATGAGCAGTTCTTC.

This clonotype has at least ten counts. The chain has TRBV5-1 and TRBJ1-2; D may be TRBD1 (6 bases). The V end was cut by 0 bases, the J end by 6 bases, with 9 bases between. The CDR3 loop spans 13 amino acids. CDR1 is SGHRS, CDR2 YFSETQ, per germline. The DNA of the CDR3 is TGCGCCAGCAGCTTGGGGTACAGGGATGGCTACACCTTC. Translated, it gives CASSLGYRDGYTF.

V usage is TRBV7-9 and J usage is TRBJ2-7; D not certain. This CDR3 region has 14 residues. Germline loops: CDR1 SEHNR, CDR2 FQNEAQ (reference sequence). Trimming shortened V by 0 bases and J by 0 bases, and 6 bases separated the two germline ends. The CDR3 DNA follows: TGTGCCAGCAGCTTAGCTCACCACTCCTACGAGCAGTACTTC. Its protein product is CASSLAHHSYEQYF.

The chain combines TRBV6-2 or TRBV6-3 with TRBJ2-5; 8 nucleotides match TRBD2. This CDR3 has 15 residues. The J segment lost 1 base and the V segment lost 3 bases, leaving 4 bases of the junction unmatched. Germline-derived CDR1 and CDR2 are MNHEY and SVGEGT. This CDR3 is CASSYGLAVQETQYF. The CDR3 bases are TGTGCCAGCAGTTATGGACTAGCCGTCCAAGAGACCCAGTACTTC.

The DNA of the CDR3 is TGTGCCAGCAGTGTTCTGGACAGGGATAATCAGCCCCAGCATTTT. Translating it yields CASSVLDRDNQPQHF. The chain joins TRBV25-1 to TRBJ1-5, with 8 bases lining up with TRBD1. Germline CDR1 MGHDK, CDR2 SYGVNS. The CDR3 has 15 residues. V lost 4 bases to trimming and J lost 4 bases; unmatched junction nucleotides: 6.

This clonotype was seen a handful of times. Germline and junction disagree at one end, which may indicate a read error. The CDR3 is CSGDSSNEKLFF. For the CDR3, the DNA is TGCAGCGGAGACAGTTCTAATGAAAAGCTGTTTTTT. The V gene is TRBV20-1, the J gene TRBJ1-4, with D perhaps matching TRBD1 (5 bases). Germline V gene sequence: CDR1 DFQATT, CDR2 SNEGSKA (reference sequence). This CDR3 has 12 residues.

The V and J genes are TRBV3-1 and TRBJ2-7; 9 bases line up with TRBD2. This CDR3 contains 16 residues. V was pared by 0 bases and J by 10 bases, with 13 bases of the junction left unmatched. CDR1 and CDR2 (germline): LGHDT, YNNKEL (reference sequence). In DNA form, the CDR3 reads TGTGCCAGCAGCCAAGACTTGGCGGGGGGGCGAGAGAGTCAGTACTTC. Protein product: CASSQDLAGGRESQYF.

The rearrangement joins TRBV7-2 to TRBJ2-7, with D hard to call. Trimming removed 0 bases at V and 0 bases at J, with 12 bases between. CDR1 is SGHTA, CDR2 FQGNSA, per germline. This CDR3 has 16 amino acids. The CDR3 sequence: CASSLAGSTTSYEQYF. The CDR3, as DNA: TGTGCCAGCAGCTTAGCGGGGTCTACGACCTCCTACGAGCAGTACTTC.

CDR3 sequence reads: CSVESIEGGAYEQYF. Written as DNA, the CDR3 is TGCAGCGTTGAAAGTATCGAGGGGGGCGCCTACGAGCAGTACTTC. This chain links TRBV29-1 with TRBJ2-7; the D gene could be TRBD1 or TRBD2 (6 bases each). The V gene's germline CDR1 is SQVTM and CDR2 ANQGSEA. The V gene lost 2 bases and the J gene lost 2 bases, with 16 bases spanning the gap. The CDR3 spans 15 residues.

The chain combines TRBV24-1 with TRBJ1-5, with TRBD1 as a possible D gene (5 bases). There are 16 residues in the CDR3. V was clipped by 0 bases and J by 5 bases, with 13 bases between them. Looked up from germline, CDR1 is KGHDR and CDR2 is SFDVKD. In DNA, the CDR3 is TGTGCCACCAGTGATTTGCAGGGCAGTAAGCATCAGCCCCAGCATTTT. Amino acid sequence: CATSDLQGSKHQPQHF.

This clonotype was found a few times. The rearrangement uses TRBV20-1 and TRBJ2-1; 7 bases are a match to TRBD2. The CDR3 is made up of 14 amino acids. The junction had 6 bases not matched to a gene; V was cut back by 2 bases and J by 5 bases. CDR1 is DFQATT, CDR2 SNEGSKA, per germline (reference sequence). For the CDR3, the DNA is TGCAGTGCTAGAATCGGGGGGTACGACAATGAGCAGTTCTTC. It is translated as CSARIGGYDNEQFF.

This clonotype has a handful of counts. The chain links TRBV20-1 to TRBJ1-1; D not resolved. V dropped 6 bases and J dropped 10 bases, with 24 bases sitting between them. The germline gives CDR1 DFQATT, CDR2 SNEGSKA (reference sequence). The CDR3 extends over 14 amino acids. CDR3 loop: CSAFATQRSQAAFF. CDR3 bases: TGCAGTGCCTTTGCCACCCAGAGGTCTCAAGCAGCTTTCTTT.

The chain couples TRBV27 to TRBJ2-7, with a possible D match to TRBD1 (6 bases). The CDR3 is 15 amino acids. V lost 1 base to trimming and J lost 6 bases, with 16 bases between them. The germline V gene encodes CDR1 MNHEY and CDR2 SMNVEV (reference sequence). The CDR3 nucleotides are TGTGCCAGCAGTTTATTCGGACAGATCCCCCTCGAGCAGTACTTC. Its translation is CASSLFGQIPLEQYF.

The gene calls are TRBV20-1 and TRBJ2-1, with 7 bases matching TRBD2. Germline V lookup: CDR1 DFQATT, CDR2 SNEGSKA (reference sequence). Trimming took 3 bases from V and 12 from J; bases not matched to a gene: 11. CDR3 length equals 13 residues. CDR3 residues: CSASLQAGPWQFF. As DNA, the CDR3 is TGCAGTGCTAGCCTTCAAGCGGGGCCCTGGCAGTTCTTC.

A few counts support this clonotype. V gene TRBV6-5 combines with J gene TRBJ2-7; 9 bases are shared with TRBD1. The CDR3 runs 14 residues. V trimming: 6 bases; J trimming: 4 bases; junction bases outside the gene matches: 7. CDR1 is MNHEY, CDR2 SVGAGI, per germline. The CDR3 protein is CASSHRTGVYEQYF. The DNA for the CDR3 is TGTGCCAGCAGCCATCGGACAGGGGTATACGAGCAGTACTTC.

The rearrangement links TRBV7-9 to TRBJ1-1; no clear D. V lost 1 base, J lost 1 base, and 10 bases lay in between. Germline V gene lookup returns CDR1 SEHNR and CDR2 FQNEAQ (reference sequence). This CDR3 spans 15 amino acids. The CDR3 is CASSLVGDPNTEAFF. CDR3 nucleotide sequence: TGTGCCAGCAGCTTAGTCGGGGATCCGAACACTGAAGCTTTCTTT.